Each of the 26 T cell receptor beta chains below was sequenced from the same sample in a study of Graves' ophthalmopathy and Graves' hyperthyroidism. Beta-chain TCR CDR3 regions were amplified from RNA transcripts. First-round RT-PCR with HTBI primers preceded a second-round multiplex PCR. TCRdb called the multiplex PCR reads again in MiXCR, with one record for every CDR3 protein. The data hold some 750,000 distinct CDR3 sequences, with roughly 41% observed a single time. The sequencing sample was made of peripheral blood. These receptors were taken from an adult man with Graves' ophthalmopathy.

The chain combines TRBV12-3 or TRBV12-4 with TRBJ1-2, with no clear D. V lost 6 bases and J lost 8, with 13 bases in between. This CDR3 is 12 amino acids long. The CDR3 is CASSQVGEGYTF. DNA of the CDR3: TGTGCCAGCAGCCAAGTCGGGGAAGGCTACACCTTC.

V and J are TRBV5-8 and TRBJ1-1; D unclear. The CDR3 consists of 13 residues. Trimming cost V 4 bases and J 7 bases, with 14 bases left between them. Germline assignment: CDR1 SGHTS and CDR2 YDEGEE. The CDR3 reads CASSPVPDFEAFF. CDR3 bases: TGTGCCAGCAGCCCAGTCCCGGACTTTGAAGCTTTCTTT. The full variable domain, in which reference TRBV5-8 and TRBJ1-1 provide the parts outside the CDR3, is EAGVTQSPTHLIKTRGQQATLRCSPISGHTSVYWYQQALGLGLQFLLWYDEGEERNRGNFPPRFSGRQFPNYSSELNVNALELEDSALYLCASSPVPDFEAFFGQGTRLTVV.

This clonotype occurred a few times. The CDR3 reads CASSLSGGRASGYEQYF. The DNA for the CDR3 is TGTGCCAGCAGCTTATCGGGCGGGAGGGCCTCTGGGTACGAGCAGTACTTC. The genes are TRBV7-9 and TRBJ2-7, with 9 nucleotides matching TRBD2. V lost 2 bases and J lost 4; bases outside the gene matches: 12. The CDR3 covers 17 residues. Germline loops: CDR1 SEHNR, CDR2 FQNEAQ (reference sequence).

The CDR3 spells CSARVPLSSYGYTF. The CDR3 DNA reads as TGCAGTGCTAGAGTCCCCCTCAGTTCCTATGGCTACACCTTC. This chain links TRBV20-1 with TRBJ1-2; no reliable D call. CDR3 length: 14 residues. Germline CDR1 and CDR2: DFQATT and SNEGSKA (reference sequence). Trimming removed 1 base at V and 4 bases at J, with 13 bases between.

The sample holds many counts of this clonotype. The chain joins TRBV9 to TRBJ2-5, with 11 bases fitting TRBD1. From germline, CDR1 is SGDLS and CDR2 YYNGEE. CDR3 length: 15 amino acids. V shed 4 bases and J 4 bases; nucleotides not matched to a gene: 6. The CDR3 reads CASSTGTGGGETQYF. In DNA, the CDR3 is TGTGCCAGCAGCACCGGGACAGGGGGTGGAGAGACCCAGTACTTC.

This clonotype was recorded a few times. This rearrangement joins TRBV7-3 to TRBJ1-3; TRBD1 matches at 8 bases. V lost 3 bases, J lost 2 bases, and 3 bases stayed unmatched. Germline CDR1 and CDR2: SGHTA and FQGTGA. The CDR3 has 15 amino acids. CDR3 protein: CASSLDRAAGNTIYF. CDR3 nucleotides: TGTGCCAGCAGCTTGGACAGGGCGGCTGGAAACACCATATATTTT.

The J gene is TRBJ1-6, the V gene TRBV29-1, with 9 positions matching TRBD1. The CDR3 length is 13 residues. Germline V gene lookup returns CDR1 SQVTM and CDR2 ANQGSEA. CDR3 protein: CSYSGTGSSPLHF. The CDR3 nucleotides read TGCAGTTACTCGGGGACAGGGAGTTCACCCCTCCACTTT.

The CDR3 region has the DNA TGTGCCAGCAGACCGACAGGGTCGGGACAGCCCCAGCATTTT. Translating gives CASRPTGSGQPQHF. This rearrangement joins TRBV6-2 or TRBV6-3 to TRBJ1-5, with 7 nucleotides matching TRBD1. J lost 7 bases, V lost 6 bases, and 9 bases had no gene match. Germline assignment: CDR1 MNHEY and CDR2 SVGEGT. The length of the CDR3 is 14 residues.

The CDR3 is CSARGDRYQPQHF. Here the CDR3 DNA reads TGCAGTGCTAGAGGGGACAGATATCAGCCCCAGCATTTT. This chain connects TRBV20-1 to TRBJ1-5; 7 bases line up with TRBD1. The CDR3 runs to 13 residues. Looked up from germline, CDR1 is DFQATT and CDR2 is SNEGSKA (reference sequence). V gave up 1 base and J gave up 5 bases; unmatched junction bases: 2.

With regard to this clonotype: A read error may be the cause here, since a much bigger clone is one base away. CDR3 amino acids: CASSDSGVGEKLFF. For the CDR3, the DNA is TGTGCCAGCAGTGATTCGGGGGTTGGCGAAAAACTGTTTTTT. The V and J genes are TRBV6-1 and TRBJ1-4; tentatively, D is TRBD1 (5 bases). Germline V gives CDR1 MNHNS, CDR2 SASEGT. Trimming cost V 3 bases and J 8 bases, with 13 bases left between them. The CDR3 runs 14 residues.

This clonotype has at least ten counts. The chain employs TRBV29-1 and TRBJ1-2; weak D call: TRBD1 (5 bases). Germline lookup yields CDR1 SQVTM and CDR2 ANQGSEA. The CDR3 has 12 amino acids. V dropped 2 bases and J dropped 4 bases, with 8 bases sitting between them. The CDR3 DNA sequence: TGCAGCGTTGAATGGGGGAGCTATGGCTACACCTTC. Protein: CSVEWGSYGYTF.

This clonotype was observed a handful of times. The chain employs TRBV19 and TRBJ1-6, with D hard to call. Germline V lookup: CDR1 LNHDA, CDR2 SQIVND (reference sequence). This CDR3 spans 14 amino acids. V gave up 1 base and J gave up 9 bases, with 10 bases separating them. CDR3 coding DNA: TGTGCCAGTAGTATAGGCCCCGGGTCTTCACCCCTCCACTTT. It translates to CASSIGPGSSPLHF.

The CDR3 sequence is CASSDRVNYEQYV. In DNA form, the CDR3 reads TGTGCCAGCAGCGACAGGGTGAACTACGAGCAGTACGTC. The chain is built from TRBV27 and TRBJ2-7; 7 nucleotides agree with TRBD1. Germline V lookup: CDR1 MNHEY, CDR2 SMNVEV (reference sequence). Germline trimming cut 6 bases from V and 3 bases from J; bases unmatched to any gene: 5. This CDR3 has 13 residues.

This clonotype was seen only a few times. The chain links TRBV6-1 to TRBJ1-3; D might be TRBD1 (6 bases). V lost 6 bases and J 8 bases, leaving 14 bases between the germline ends. Germline values: CDR1 MNHNS, CDR2 SASEGT. This CDR3 is 13 amino acids long. This CDR3 reads CASREQGWDTIYF. The CDR3 bases are TGTGCCAGCAGGGAACAGGGTTGGGACACCATATATTTT.

The table lists this clonotype with a few counts. The chain carries TRBV6-6 and TRBJ1-1; tentatively, D is TRBD1 (5 bases). CDR1 is MNHNY, CDR2 SVGAGI, per germline (reference sequence). The V end lost 8 bases, the J end lost 0 bases, and 10 bases lay between the germline ends. The CDR3 covers 13 residues. CDR3: CASFRALNTEAFF. CDR3 sequence (DNA): TGTGCCAGCTTCAGGGCCTTGAACACTGAAGCTTTCTTT.

CDR3 residues: CASSRGDRSAGEQYF. The CDR3 DNA sequence: TGTGCCAGCAGTAGGGGAGACAGATCTGCGGGAGAGCAGTACTTC. V is TRBV5-6 and J is TRBJ2-7; D might be TRBD2 (6 bases). Germline V gives CDR1 SGHDT, CDR2 YYEEEE. Trimming left V 5 bases short and J 7 bases short, with 22 bases between. This CDR3 is built from 15 residues.

V usage is TRBV24-1 and J usage is TRBJ2-2; D may match TRBD1 or TRBD2 (5 bases each). V was clipped by 10 bases and J by 4 bases, with 18 bases between them. Per the germline V gene, CDR1 is KGHDR and CDR2 is SFDVKD. CDR3 length: 15 residues. CDR3 sequence reads: CATRDWDLSTGELFF. The CDR3 region has the DNA TGTGCCACACGAGATTGGGACCTCAGCACCGGGGAGCTGTTTTTT.

The rearrangement joins TRBV25-1 to TRBJ1-2; 12 nucleotides align to TRBD1. CDR1 and CDR2 (germline): MGHDK, SYGVNS. Germline trimming cut 4 bases from V and 7 bases from J; bases unmatched to any gene: 13. CDR3 length: 17 residues. The chain's CDR3 is CASSAERSGQGAVGYTF. The CDR3 DNA is TGTGCCAGCAGTGCTGAACGATCGGGACAGGGGGCTGTTGGCTACACCTTC.

This clonotype has just a few counts. The V and J genes are TRBV9 and TRBJ2-5; a possible D gene is TRBD2 (5 bases). This CDR3 has 15 residues. Trimming took off 4 bases at V and 5 bases at J, with 18 bases between the two ends. CDR1 is SGDLS and CDR2 is YYNGEE in the germline V gene. The chain's CDR3 is CASSQEGRDVETQYF. The CDR3 bases are TGTGCCAGCAGCCAAGAGGGTCGCGACGTGGAGACCCAGTACTTC.

Concerning this clonotype itself: A read error may explain this, as a much larger clone is one base away. The chain combines TRBV9 with TRBJ1-2, with unresolved D. V was pared by 0 bases and J by 6 bases, with 15 bases between. The CDR3 sequence is 15 residues long. The germline CDR1 and CDR2 sequences are SGDLS and YYNGEE. The CDR3 bases are TGTGCCAGCAGCGTAGTTCCGGAGGCGAGCAATGGCTACACCTTC. It encodes CASSVVPEASNGYTF.

V is TRBV25-1 and J is TRBJ1-3, with 9 bases that match TRBD1. Germline assignment: CDR1 MGHDK and CDR2 SYGVNS. The CDR3 is 16 amino acids. Unmatched junction bases numbered 10, after V lost 5 bases and J lost 5 bases. CDR3 nucleotides: TGTGCCAGCAGTTCCTCGGGACAGGGAATACGAAACACCATATATTTT. Translating gives CASSSSGQGIRNTIYF.

The chain links TRBV7-3 to TRBJ1-2, with TRBD1 matching over 10 bases. This CDR3 has 19 amino acids. The germline V gene has CDR1 SGHTA and CDR2 FQGTGA. The J segment lost 0 bases and the V segment lost 2 bases, leaving 12 bases of the junction unmatched. The CDR3 DNA sequence: TGTGCCAGCAGCTTACCGACAGGGGGCGAAATCCAGGCTAACTATGGCTACACCTTC. It encodes CASSLPTGGEIQANYGYTF.

This clonotype was seen at least ten times. CDR3 bases: TGTGCCAGCACTCTGGATGACACCGGGGAGCTGTTTTTT. Its translation: CASTLDDTGELFF. The chain links TRBV25-1 to TRBJ2-2; D gene ambiguous. The CDR3 is made up of 13 amino acids. The V gene's germline CDR1 is MGHDK and CDR2 SYGVNS. Trimming took 7 bases from V and 3 from J, leaving 9 bases between them.

This clonotype has more than one count but fewer than ten. The chain combines TRBV2 with TRBJ2-5; 7 nucleotides align to TRBD1. Germline-derived CDR1 and CDR2 are SNHLY and FYNNEI. The CDR3 runs to 13 residues. J was trimmed by 4 bases and V by 7 bases; bases with no gene match: 6. DNA of the CDR3: TGTGCCAGCAACCAGGGGGAGCGAGAGACCCAGTACTTC. Translation: CASNQGERETQYF.

This clonotype was seen a few times. The CDR3 nucleotides read TGCAGGGTTCTTACTAGCGGGGTCCAAGAGACCCAGTACTTC. Amino acids: CRVLTSGVQETQYF. V gene TRBV20-1 combines with J gene TRBJ2-5, with 10 bases that match TRBD2. Germline values: CDR1 DFQATT, CDR2 SNEGSKA (reference sequence). The CDR3 contains 14 residues.

There are many counts of this clonotype. The gene calls are TRBV7-9 and TRBJ1-5, with D maybe TRBD1 (6 bases). The CDR3 has 14 residues. Between the trimmed V and J ends, which lost 5 bases and 2 bases, there was a span of 10 bases. Looked up from germline, CDR1 is SEHNR and CDR2 is FQNEAQ (reference sequence). This CDR3 is CASSTGFGNQPQHF. CDR3 coding DNA: TGTGCCAGCAGCACAGGGTTTGGCAATCAGCCCCAGCATTTT.